This T cell receptor beta chain was captured by sequencing in a study of blood T cell repertoires in COVID-19. Everyone who took part was about 18 to 89 years old, and they came from about two dozen US areas. Participants' reported clinical history set cohort assignment. Within the 2 weeks before study entry, each person in the exposed group met a COVID-19 case. Per the study methods: Cell counts per sample came from amplifying reference gene primers. Measured with immunoSEQ multiplex PCR; TCRdb has only the in-frame clones, and not every one. That table gives V, J and clone size, and the DNA gave D and trimming. The table shows 250,000 or so clones, with roughly 88% occurring only once. This TCR was sampled from a woman aged 40 to 50 who had been exposed to COVID-19. The sample comprised PBMCs or T cells enriched from blood (not recorded which).

CDR3 DNA sequence: TGTGCCAGCAGCGTAGGGGACAGGGGGTTTGAAGCTTTCTTT. It codes for CASSVGDRGFEAFF. J is TRBJ1-1 and V is TRBV9; TRBD1 matches 11 bases. V lost 0 bases and J lost 7; bases outside the gene matches: 2. CDR1 is SGDLS, CDR2 YYNGEE, per germline. The CDR3 covers 14 residues.